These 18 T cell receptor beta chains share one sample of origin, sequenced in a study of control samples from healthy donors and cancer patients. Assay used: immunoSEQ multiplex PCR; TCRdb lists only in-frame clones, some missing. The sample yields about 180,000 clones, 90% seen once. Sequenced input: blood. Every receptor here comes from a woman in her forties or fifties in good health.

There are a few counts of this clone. The CDR3 bases are TGTGCCAGCAGCCCCTATGAGGAGTGGTGGGTGGCAGGGGCAACCAATCAGCCCCAGCATTTT. Encoded protein: CASSPYEEWWVAGATNQPQHF. This chain connects TRBV6-2 or TRBV6-3 to TRBJ1-5; a possible D gene is TRBD1 (6 bases). CDR1 and CDR2 from the germline V gene are MNHEY and SVGEGT. The CDR3 loop spans 21 amino acids. V gave up 6 bases and J gave up 3 bases, with 33 bases separating them.

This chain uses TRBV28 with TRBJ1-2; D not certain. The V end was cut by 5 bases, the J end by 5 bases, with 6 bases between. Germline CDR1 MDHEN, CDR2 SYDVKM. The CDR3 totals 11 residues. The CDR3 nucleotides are TGTGCCAGCAGTGCGGATTATGGCTACACCTTC. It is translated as CASSADYGYTF.

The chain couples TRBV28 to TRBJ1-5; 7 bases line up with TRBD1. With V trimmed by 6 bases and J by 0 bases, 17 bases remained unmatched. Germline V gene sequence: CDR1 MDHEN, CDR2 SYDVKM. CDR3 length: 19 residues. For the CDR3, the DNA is TGTGCCAGCAGCGGGCCCCGGGACAGAAGTTCATATAGCAATCAGCCCCAGCATTTT. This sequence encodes CASSGPRDRSSYSNQPQHF.

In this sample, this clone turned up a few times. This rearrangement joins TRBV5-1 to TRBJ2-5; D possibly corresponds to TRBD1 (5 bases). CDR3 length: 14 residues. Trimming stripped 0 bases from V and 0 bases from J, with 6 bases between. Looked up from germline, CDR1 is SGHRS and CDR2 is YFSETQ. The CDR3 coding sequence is TGCGCCAGCAGCTTGGCAGGGTACCAAGAGACCCAGTACTTC. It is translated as CASSLAGYQETQYF.

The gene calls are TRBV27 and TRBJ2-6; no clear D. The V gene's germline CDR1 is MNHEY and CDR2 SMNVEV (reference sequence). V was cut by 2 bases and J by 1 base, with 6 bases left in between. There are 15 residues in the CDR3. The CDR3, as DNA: TGTGCCAGCAGTTTACAGTCATCTGGGGCCAACGTCCTGACTTTC. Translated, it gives CASSLQSSGANVLTF.

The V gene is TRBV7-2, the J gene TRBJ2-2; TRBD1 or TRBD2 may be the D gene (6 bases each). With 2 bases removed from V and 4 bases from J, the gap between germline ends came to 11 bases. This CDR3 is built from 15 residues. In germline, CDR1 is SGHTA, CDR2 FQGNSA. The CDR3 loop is CASSLRGAGTGELFF. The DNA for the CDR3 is TGTGCCAGCAGCTTAAGGGGGGCGGGCACCGGGGAGCTGTTTTTT.

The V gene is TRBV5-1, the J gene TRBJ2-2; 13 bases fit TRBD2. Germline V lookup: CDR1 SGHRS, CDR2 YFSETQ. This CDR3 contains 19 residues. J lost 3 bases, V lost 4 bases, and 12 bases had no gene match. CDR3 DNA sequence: TGCGCCAGCAGCCGGGGAGACACGGGACTAGCGGGGTACACCGGGGAGCTGTTTTTT. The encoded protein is CASSRGDTGLAGYTGELFF.

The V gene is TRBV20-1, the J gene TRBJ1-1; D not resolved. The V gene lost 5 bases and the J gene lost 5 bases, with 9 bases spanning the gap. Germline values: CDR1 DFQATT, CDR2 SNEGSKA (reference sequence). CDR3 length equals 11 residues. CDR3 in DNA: TGCAGTGCTCCGGTATTGACTGAAGCTTTCTTT. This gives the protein CSAPVLTEAFF.

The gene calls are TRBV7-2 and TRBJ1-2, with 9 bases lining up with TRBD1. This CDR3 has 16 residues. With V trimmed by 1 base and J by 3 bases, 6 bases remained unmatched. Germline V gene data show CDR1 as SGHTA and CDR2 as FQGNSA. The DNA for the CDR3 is TGTGCCAGCAGCTTAGATGGACAGGGGAGCCACTATGGCTACACCTTC. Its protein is CASSLDGQGSHYGYTF. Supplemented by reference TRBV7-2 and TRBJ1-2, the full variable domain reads GAGVSQSPSNKVTEKGKDVELRCDPISGHTALYWYRQSLGQGLEFLIYFQGNSAPDKSGLPSDRFSAERTGGSVSTLTIQRTQQEDSAVYLCASSLDGQGSHYGYTFGSGTRLTVV.

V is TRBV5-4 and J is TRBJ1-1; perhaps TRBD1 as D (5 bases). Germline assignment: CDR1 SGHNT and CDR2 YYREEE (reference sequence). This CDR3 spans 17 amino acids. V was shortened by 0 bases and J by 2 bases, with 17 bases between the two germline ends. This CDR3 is CASSLGGGLGPNTEAFF. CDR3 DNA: TGTGCCAGCAGCTTGGGGGGGGGACTCGGGCCCAACACTGAAGCTTTCTTT. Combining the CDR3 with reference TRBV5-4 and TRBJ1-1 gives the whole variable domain ETGVTQSPTHLIKTRGQQVTLRCSSQSGHNTVSWYQQALGQGPQFIFQYYREEENGRGNFPPRFSGLQFPNYSSELNVNALELDDSALYLCASSLGGGLGPNTEAFFGQGTRLTVV.

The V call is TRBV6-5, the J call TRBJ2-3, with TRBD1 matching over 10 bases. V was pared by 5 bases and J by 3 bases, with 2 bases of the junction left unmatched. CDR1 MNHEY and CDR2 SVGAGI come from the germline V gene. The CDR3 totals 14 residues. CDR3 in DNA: TGTGCCAGCAGTAGGGACAGGGGTACAGATACGCAGTATTTT. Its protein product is CASSRDRGTDTQYF.

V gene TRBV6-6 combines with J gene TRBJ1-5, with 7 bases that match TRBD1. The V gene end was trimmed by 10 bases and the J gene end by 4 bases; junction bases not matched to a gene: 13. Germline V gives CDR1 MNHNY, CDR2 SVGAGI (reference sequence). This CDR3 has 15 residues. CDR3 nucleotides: TGTGCCACCTACGACAGGGACACTCGGAATCAGCCCCAGCATTTT. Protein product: CATYDRDTRNQPQHF.

Here the CDR3 reads CASSLKGANTEAFF. The CDR3 DNA reads as TGTGCCAGCAGCCTGAAAGGGGCTAACACTGAAGCTTTCTTT. The chain is built from TRBV3-1 (or the pseudogene TRBV3-2) and TRBJ1-1, with a possible D match to TRBD1 (5 bases). Germline V gene sequence: CDR1 LGHDT, CDR2 YNNKEL (reference sequence). This CDR3 is 14 amino acids long. V lost 4 bases and J 2 bases, leaving 11 bases between the germline ends.

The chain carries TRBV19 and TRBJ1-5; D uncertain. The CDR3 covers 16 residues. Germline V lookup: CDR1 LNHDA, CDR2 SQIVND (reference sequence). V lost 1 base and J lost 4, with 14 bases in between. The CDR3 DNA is TGTGCCAGTAGTATAGTTTTAGGACGGGGTAATCAGCCCCAGCATTTT. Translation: CASSIVLGRGNQPQHF.

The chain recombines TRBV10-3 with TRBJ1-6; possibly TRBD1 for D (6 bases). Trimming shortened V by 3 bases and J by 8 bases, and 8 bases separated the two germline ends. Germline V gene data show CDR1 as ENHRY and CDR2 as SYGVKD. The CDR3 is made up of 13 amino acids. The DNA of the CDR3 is TGTGCCATCAGTGAACAGGGAGATTCACCCCTCCACTTT. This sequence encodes CAISEQGDSPLHF.

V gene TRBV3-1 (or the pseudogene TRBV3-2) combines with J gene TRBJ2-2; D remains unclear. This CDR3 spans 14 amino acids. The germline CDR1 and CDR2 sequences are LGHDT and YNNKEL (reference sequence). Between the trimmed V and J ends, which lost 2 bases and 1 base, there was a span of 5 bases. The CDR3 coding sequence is TGTGCCAGCAGCCAAATAAGGAACACCGGGGAGCTGTTTTTT. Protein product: CASSQIRNTGELFF.

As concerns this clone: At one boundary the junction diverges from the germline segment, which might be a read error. The CDR3 nucleotides are TGTGCCGGCAGCCGAGATGACAGGGCCTCCTACGAGCAGTACTTC. This encodes CAGSRDDRASYEQYF. This chain uses TRBV13 with TRBJ2-7; 7 bases are shared with TRBD1. In germline, CDR1 is PRHDT, CDR2 FYEKMQ (reference sequence). The CDR3 is 15 amino acids.

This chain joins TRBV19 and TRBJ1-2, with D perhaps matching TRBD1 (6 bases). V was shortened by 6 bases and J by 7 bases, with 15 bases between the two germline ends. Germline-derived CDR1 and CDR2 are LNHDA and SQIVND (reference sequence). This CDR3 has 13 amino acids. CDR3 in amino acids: CASRHREQGGYTF. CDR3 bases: TGTGCCAGTAGGCACAGGGAGCAGGGTGGCTACACCTTC.